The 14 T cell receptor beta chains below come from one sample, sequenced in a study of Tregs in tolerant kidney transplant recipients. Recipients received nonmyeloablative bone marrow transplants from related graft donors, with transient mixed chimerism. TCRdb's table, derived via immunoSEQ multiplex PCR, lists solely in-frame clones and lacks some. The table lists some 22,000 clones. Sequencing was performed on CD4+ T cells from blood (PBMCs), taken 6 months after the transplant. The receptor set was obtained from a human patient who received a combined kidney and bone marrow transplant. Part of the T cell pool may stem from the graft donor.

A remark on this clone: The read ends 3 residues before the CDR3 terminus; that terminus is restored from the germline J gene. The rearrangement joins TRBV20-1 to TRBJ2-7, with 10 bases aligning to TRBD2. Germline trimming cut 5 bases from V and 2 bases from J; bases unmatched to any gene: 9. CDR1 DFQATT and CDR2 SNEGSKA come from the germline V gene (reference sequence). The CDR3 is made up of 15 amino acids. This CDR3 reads CSAFSGLAYPYEQYF. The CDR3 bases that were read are TGCAGTGCTTTTTCGGGACTAGCGTACCCCTACGAG.

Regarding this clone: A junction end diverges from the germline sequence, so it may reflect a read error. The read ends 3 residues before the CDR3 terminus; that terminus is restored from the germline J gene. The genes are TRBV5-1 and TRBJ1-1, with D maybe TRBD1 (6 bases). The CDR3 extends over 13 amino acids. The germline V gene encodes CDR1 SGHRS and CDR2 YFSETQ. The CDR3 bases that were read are TGCGCCAGCAGCTGGACAGCCAACACTGAG. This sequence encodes CASSWTANTE. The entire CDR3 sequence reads CASSWTANTEAFF.

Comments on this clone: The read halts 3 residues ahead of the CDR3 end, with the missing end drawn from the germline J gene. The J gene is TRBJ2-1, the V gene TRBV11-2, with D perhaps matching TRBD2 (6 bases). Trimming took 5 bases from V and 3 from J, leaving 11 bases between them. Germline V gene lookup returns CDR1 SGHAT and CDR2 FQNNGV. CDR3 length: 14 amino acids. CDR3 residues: CASSPAGLYNEQFF. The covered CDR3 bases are TGTGCCAGCAGCCCAGCGGGTCTCTACAATGAG.

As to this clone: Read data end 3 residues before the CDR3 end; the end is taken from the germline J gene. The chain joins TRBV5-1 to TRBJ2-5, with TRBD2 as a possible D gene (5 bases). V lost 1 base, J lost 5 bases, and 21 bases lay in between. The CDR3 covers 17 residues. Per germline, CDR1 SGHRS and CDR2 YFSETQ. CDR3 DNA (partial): TGCGCCAGCAGCTTGAGCGGCCGGCAGCTTCCCATGGAGACC. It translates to CASSLSGRQLPMET. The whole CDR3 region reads CASSLSGRQLPMETQYF.

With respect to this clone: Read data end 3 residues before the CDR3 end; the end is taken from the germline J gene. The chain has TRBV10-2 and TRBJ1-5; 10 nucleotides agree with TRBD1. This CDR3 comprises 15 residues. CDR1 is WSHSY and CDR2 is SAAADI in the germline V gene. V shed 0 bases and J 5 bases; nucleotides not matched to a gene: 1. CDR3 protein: CASSESGQGDQPQHF. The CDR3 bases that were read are TGCGCCAGCAGTGAGTCCGGACAGGGGGATCAGCCC.

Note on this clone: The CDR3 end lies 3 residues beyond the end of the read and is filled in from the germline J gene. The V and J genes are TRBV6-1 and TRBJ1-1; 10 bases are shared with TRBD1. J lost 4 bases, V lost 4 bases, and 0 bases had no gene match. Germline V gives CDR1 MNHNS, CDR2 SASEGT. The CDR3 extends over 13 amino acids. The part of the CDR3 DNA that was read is TGTGCCAGCAGTGGGACAGGGGGCACTGAA. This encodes CASSGTGGTE. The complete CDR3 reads CASSGTGGTEAFF.

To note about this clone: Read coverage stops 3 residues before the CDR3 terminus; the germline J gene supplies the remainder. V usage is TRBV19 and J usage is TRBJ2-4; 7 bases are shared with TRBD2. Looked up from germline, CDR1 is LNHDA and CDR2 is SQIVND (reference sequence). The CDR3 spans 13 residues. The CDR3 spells CADKGTTKNIQYF. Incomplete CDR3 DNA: TGTGCTGACAAGGGGACTACCAAAAACATT. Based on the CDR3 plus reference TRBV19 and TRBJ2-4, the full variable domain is DGGITQSPKYLFRKEGQNVTLSCEQNLNHDAMYWYRQDPGQGLRLIYYSQIVNDFQKGDIAEGYSVSREKKESFPLTVTSAQKNPTAFYLCADKGTTKNIQYFGAGTRLSVL.

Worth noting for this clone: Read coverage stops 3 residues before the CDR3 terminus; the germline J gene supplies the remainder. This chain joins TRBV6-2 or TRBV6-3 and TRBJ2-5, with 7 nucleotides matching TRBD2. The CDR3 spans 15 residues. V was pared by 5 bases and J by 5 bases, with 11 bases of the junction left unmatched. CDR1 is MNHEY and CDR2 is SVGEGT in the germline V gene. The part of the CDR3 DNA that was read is TGTGCCAGCAGTCGGGACTATGGGCGCGGGGAGACC. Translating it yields CASSRDYGRGET. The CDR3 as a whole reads CASSRDYGRGETQYF.

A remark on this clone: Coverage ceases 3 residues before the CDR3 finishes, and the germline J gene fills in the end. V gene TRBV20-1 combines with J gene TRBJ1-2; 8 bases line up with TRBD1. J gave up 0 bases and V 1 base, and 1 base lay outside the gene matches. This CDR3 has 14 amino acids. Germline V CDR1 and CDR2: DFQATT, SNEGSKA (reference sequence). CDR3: CSARGQGPNYGYTF. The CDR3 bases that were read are TGCAGTGCTAGAGGACAGGGGCCTAACTATGGC.

The CDR3 loop is CASSLGQGANSPLHF. CDR3 bases read: TGCGCCAGCAGCTTGGGGCAGGGGGCGAATTCACCC. V usage is TRBV5-1 and J usage is TRBJ1-6, with 8 bases that match TRBD1. The read stops 3 residues short of the end of the CDR3; the missing end is completed from the germline J gene. With 0 bases clipped from V and 7 bases from J, the junction kept 3 bases outside the gene matches. The CDR3 totals 15 residues. CDR1 SGHRS and CDR2 YFSETQ come from the germline V gene. The whole variable domain, remainder taken from reference TRBV5-1 and TRBJ1-6, is KAGVTQTPRYLIKTRGQQVTLSCSPISGHRSVSWYQQTPGQGLQFLFEYFSETQRNKGNFPGRFSGRQFSNSRSEMNVSTLELGDSALYLCASSLGQGANSPLHFGNGTRLTVT.

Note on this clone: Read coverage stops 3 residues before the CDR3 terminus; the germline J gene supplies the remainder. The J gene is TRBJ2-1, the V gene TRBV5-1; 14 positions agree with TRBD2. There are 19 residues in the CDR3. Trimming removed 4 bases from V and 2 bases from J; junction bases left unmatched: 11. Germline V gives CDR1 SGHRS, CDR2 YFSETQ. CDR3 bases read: TGCGCCAGCAGCCCAACCGGGACTAGCGGGAGTGCCACCTACAATGAG. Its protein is CASSPTGTSGSATYNE. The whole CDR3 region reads CASSPTGTSGSATYNEQFF. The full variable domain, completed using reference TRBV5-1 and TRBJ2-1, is KAGVTQTPRYLIKTRGQQVTLSCSPISGHRSVSWYQQTPGQGLQFLFEYFSETQRNKGNFPGRFSGRQFSNSRSEMNVSTLELGDSALYLCASSPTGTSGSATYNEQFFGPGTRLTVL.

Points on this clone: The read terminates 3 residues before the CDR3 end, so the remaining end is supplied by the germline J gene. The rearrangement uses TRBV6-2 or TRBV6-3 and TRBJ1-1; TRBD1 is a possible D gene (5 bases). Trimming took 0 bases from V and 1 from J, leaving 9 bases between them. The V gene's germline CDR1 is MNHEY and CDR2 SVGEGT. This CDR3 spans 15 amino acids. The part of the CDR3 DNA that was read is TGTGCCAGCAGTTACTCAGGGGCTGGGAACACTGAA. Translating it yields CASSYSGAGNTE. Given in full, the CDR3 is CASSYSGAGNTEAFF.

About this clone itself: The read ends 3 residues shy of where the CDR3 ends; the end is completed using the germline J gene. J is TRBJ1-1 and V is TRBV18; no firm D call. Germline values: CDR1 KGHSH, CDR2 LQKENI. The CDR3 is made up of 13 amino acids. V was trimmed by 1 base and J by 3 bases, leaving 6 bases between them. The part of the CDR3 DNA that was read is TGTGCCAGCTCACCACGGGCAGACACTGAA. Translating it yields CASSPRADTE. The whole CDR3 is CASSPRADTEAFF.

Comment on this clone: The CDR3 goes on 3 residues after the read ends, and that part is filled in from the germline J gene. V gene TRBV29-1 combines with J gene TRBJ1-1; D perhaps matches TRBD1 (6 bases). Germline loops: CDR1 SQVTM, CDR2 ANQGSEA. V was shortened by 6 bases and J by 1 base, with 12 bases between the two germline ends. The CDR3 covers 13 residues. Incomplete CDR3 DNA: TGCAGCGTCTCAACAGGGTGGAACACTGAA. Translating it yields CSVSTGWNTE. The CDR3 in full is CSVSTGWNTEAFF.